This TCR beta chain was sequenced for a study of T cell clonotyping in hematopoietic cell transplantation. Some clones are missing from TCRdb's copy, which holds only in-frame ones; the method was immunoSEQ multiplex PCR. Counted here are 35,000 to 45,000 clones, about 95% occurring once; the ten biggest clones make up around 1.5%. Germline V CDR1 and CDR2: ENHRY, SYGVKD. The V gene end was trimmed by 4 bases and the J gene end by 3 bases; junction bases not matched to a gene: 9. This CDR3 is built from 15 residues. Findings and limits, study-wide: After transplant, recipient diversity fell while pathologically expanded clonotypes grew through day 180. CD4 and CD8 repertoire contributions could not be separated without sorting.

Time point of the sample: recipient sample about 28 days before transplant, after cytoreduction. Recipients were bled about 28 days pretransplant and at posttransplant days 30, 100, 180. Points on this clone: Its specificity is not known.

The TCR comes from a man in his forties with chronic myeloid leukemia. Some clones in this sample may be carry-over from other donors' samples. This sample comprised peripheral blood mononuclear cells, obtained before stem cell transplant. V is TRBV10-3 and J is TRBJ2-7, with 7 bases that match TRBD1. This CDR3 is CAISVTDRFFYEQYF. The DNA for the CDR3 is TGTGCCATCAGTGTCACGGACAGGTTCTTCTACGAGCAGTACTTC.